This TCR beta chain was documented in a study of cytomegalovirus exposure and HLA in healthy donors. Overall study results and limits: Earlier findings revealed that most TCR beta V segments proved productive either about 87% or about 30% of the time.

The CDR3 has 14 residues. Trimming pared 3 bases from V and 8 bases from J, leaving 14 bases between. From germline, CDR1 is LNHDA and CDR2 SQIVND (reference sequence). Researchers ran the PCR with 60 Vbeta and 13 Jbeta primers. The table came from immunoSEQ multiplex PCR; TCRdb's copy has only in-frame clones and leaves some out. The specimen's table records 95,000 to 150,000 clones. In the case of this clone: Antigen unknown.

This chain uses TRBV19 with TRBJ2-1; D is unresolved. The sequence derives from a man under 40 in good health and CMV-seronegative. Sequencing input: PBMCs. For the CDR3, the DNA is TGTGCCAGTAGTATTGAGTTTTCCGGAGATGAGCAGTTCTTC. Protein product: CASSIEFSGDEQFF.